This T cell receptor beta chain was observed in a study of identical twins. TCRdb processed the 5' RACE reads anew with MiXCR; each CDR3 protein has one entry. The table lists about 520,000 distinct CDR3 sequences, under 25% of them singletons. Germline lookup yields CDR1 DFQATT and CDR2 SNEGSKA (reference sequence). This CDR3 contains 14 residues. Between the trimmed V and J ends, which lost 3 bases and 0 bases, there was a span of 9 bases. This clonotype occurred a few times. Its antigen is as yet unknown. Findings of the study overall: With beta out-of-frame sequences, excess sharing by twins was weaker. Out-of-frame alpha sequences common to twins exhibited an excess of low generation probability.

These same data were also listed under a study on T cells expressing NK-cell markers.

The TCR sequence derives from a woman aged 18 to 35 in good health. This chain connects TRBV20-1 to TRBJ1-5; D gene unclear. Sequenced input: CD4+ T cells sorted from blood. The CDR3 protein is CSARGSYSNQPQHF. The CDR3, as DNA: TGCAGTGCTAGGGGCAGTTATAGCAATCAGCCCCAGCATTTT.